This T cell receptor (beta chain) was profiled in a study of tissue T cells after allogeneic stem cell transplantation. General study findings and limits: This small cohort was clinically heterogeneous, and sampling depth was a limitation.

On this clone itself: What it recognizes is unknown. Gene names follow the mouse nomenclature. Coverage ceases 1 residue before the CDR3 finishes, and the germline J gene fills in the end.

Germline-derived CDR1 and CDR2 are MSHET and SYDVDS. The CDR3 contains 13 residues. The V and J ends lost 7 bases and 0 bases respectively, with 9 bases between them. Time point indicated: mouse harvest day 14 after allogeneic transplant. Tail vein injection delivered 10^7 T-cell-depleted bone marrow cells and 10^6 splenic CD5+ T cells. Here immunoSEQ multiplex PCR was the method, and the copy in TCRdb shows in-frame clones only, minus some. The table has roughly 7,700 clones, roughly 38% seen once. The chain has TRBV29 and TRBJ1-1; D gene unclear. The clonotype comes from a female BALB/c mouse given C57BL/6 T cells with graft-versus-host disease after an allogeneic hematopoietic cell transplant. The specimen sequenced was skin. CDR3 DNA (partial): TGTGCTAGCACAGACAATGCAAACACAGAAGTCTTC. This sequence encodes CASTDNANTEVF. The CDR3 in full is CASTDNANTEVFF. The entire variable domain, with the rest obtained from reference TRBV29 and TRBJ1-1, is as follows: DMKVTQMPRYLIKRMGENVLLECGQDMSHETMYWYRQDPGLGLQLIYISYDVDSNSEGDIPKGYRVSRKKREHFSLILDSAKTNQTSVYFCASTDNANTEVFFGKGTRLTVV.